This is a list of T cell receptor beta chains from one sample in a study of technical replicates of blood from a few donors. Data came from immunoSEQ multiplex PCR; TCRdb stores just in-frame clones and leaves some out. The profile shows some 83,000 clones, approximately 94% of them singletons. The specimen sequenced was T cells isolated from PBMCs. These receptors came from a human donor in good health. Each CDR3 is given without its conserved first and last residue. Clone size is stated in some rows and not others, as once, few, many or a class when expanded.

>TRBV27|.
ASSPLAKNIQY
>TRBV4-1|.
ASSQGVSRGFAEAF
>TRBV28|.
ASSLIVQGAYEQY
>TRBV19|.
AVLTYLPLEVWNQPQH
>TRBV7-8|few
ASSKTDRGWGYGYT
>TRBV19|.
ASSIRDPPNYGYT
>TRBV10-3|.
ATRTSGSSYEQY
>TRBV5-1|.
ASSLLAGGVTDTQY
>TRBV15|once
ATSRDRQALDTQY
>TRBV14|.
ASSQAGTGFRAEAF
>TRBV2|.
ASSGRGSRYNEQF
>TRBV7-9|.
ASSQGGDEQF
>TRBV2|.
ASSPFGEQY
>TRBV28|.
ASSLEARRELF
>TRBV18|.
ASSPQGSGYEQY
>TRBV4-1|.
ASSLGQGYEKLF
>TRBV27|.
ASSLQAALQETQY
>TRBV30|.
AWSVGGQGRGYT